The 21 T cell receptor beta chains in this list originate from one sample, sequenced in a study of T cell responses to AZD1222 COVID-19 vaccine. The data were produced by immunoSEQ multiplex PCR, yet TCRdb's version contains in-frame clones alone and is incomplete. The repertoire has more than 85,000 clones, 89% of them found once; the top ten carry roughly two fifths. The material sequenced was peripheral blood, taken 28 days after the second AZD1222 dose. The receptors derive from an adult who received the AZD1222 COVID-19 vaccine.

To note about this clone: At one end the junction does not follow the germline gene, possibly because of a read error. This chain connects TRBV7-2 to TRBJ1-1, with D perhaps TRBD1 (6 bases). This CDR3 is 16 amino acids long. CDR1 and CDR2 from the germline V gene are SGHTA and FQGNSA. In DNA form, the CDR3 reads TGTGCCAGCAGCTTACACCCCGGGGGCCTTAACACTGAAACTTTCTTT. Residues: CASSLHPGGLNTETFF.

V and J are TRBV5-1 and TRBJ2-3; D ambiguous. Germline CDR1 SGHRS, CDR2 YFSETQ. This CDR3 contains 14 residues. Trimming pared 4 bases from V and 3 bases from J, leaving 12 bases between. CDR3 sequence (DNA): TGCGCCAGCAGCCCCGGTTCCACAACAGATACGCAGTATTTT. It yields the protein CASSPGSTTDTQYF. Full variable domain (missing parts from reference TRBV5-1 and TRBJ2-3): KAGVTQTPRYLIKTRGQQVTLSCSPISGHRSVSWYQQTPGQGLQFLFEYFSETQRNKGNFPGRFSGRQFSNSRSEMNVSTLELGDSALYLCASSPGSTTDTQYFGPGTRLTVL.

This sequence joins TRBV4-1 and TRBJ2-2; 16 bases agree with TRBD2. V was pared by 2 bases and J by 4 bases, with 10 bases of the junction left unmatched. Germline assignment: CDR1 MGHRA and CDR2 YSYEKL. The CDR3 sequence is 20 residues long. This CDR3 is CASSQPPGLAGGEGTGELFF. The CDR3 DNA sequence: TGCGCCAGCAGCCAACCTCCGGGACTAGCGGGAGGGGAGGGCACCGGGGAGCTGTTTTTT.

This clone was counted between two and nine times. The chain carries TRBV7-8 and TRBJ2-1; 7 bases match TRBD2. V lost 0 bases and J lost 8; bases outside the gene matches: 7. Germline V gene data show CDR1 as SGHVS and CDR2 as FQNEAQ. There are 15 residues in the CDR3. CDR3 bases: TGTGCCAGCAGCTTAGCGGGACCCCGGGAGGATGAGCAGTTCTTC. Its translation: CASSLAGPREDEQFF.

This chain uses TRBV19 with TRBJ2-2; D uncertain. The ends were cut back, 3 bases at V and 0 bases at J, with 5 bases in the middle. Germline CDR1 and CDR2: LNHDA and SQIVND (reference sequence). This CDR3 has 14 residues. CDR3 residues: CASSMYPNTGELFF. The CDR3 DNA sequence: TGTGCCAGTAGTATGTACCCGAACACCGGGGAGCTGTTTTTT. The whole variable domain, filled in from reference TRBV19 and TRBJ2-2, reads DGGITQSPKYLFRKEGQNVTLSCEQNLNHDAMYWYRQDPGQGLRLIYYSQIVNDFQKGDIAEGYSVSREKKESFPLTVTSAQKNPTAFYLCASSMYPNTGELFFGEGSRLTVL.

The chain recombines TRBV19 with TRBJ2-3, with D unclear. V lost 5 bases, J lost 0 bases, and 9 bases lay in between. There are 14 residues in the CDR3. The germline gives CDR1 LNHDA, CDR2 SQIVND (reference sequence). The DNA for the CDR3 is TGTGCCAGTAGTTCAAGCCCTAGCACAGATACGCAGTATTTT. This sequence encodes CASSSSPSTDTQYF.

This clone showed up just once. The chain links TRBV9 to TRBJ2-1, with 7 bases aligning to TRBD2. CDR3 length equals 15 residues. With 2 bases clipped from V and 3 bases from J, the junction kept 5 bases outside the gene matches. Germline CDR1 SGDLS, CDR2 YYNGEE. CDR3 sequence: CASSVSGTGYNEQFF. The CDR3 DNA reads TGTGCCAGCAGCGTCAGCGGGACTGGCTACAATGAGCAGTTCTTC. The full variable domain, with the rest looked up from reference TRBV9 and TRBJ2-1, is DSGVTQTPKHLITATGQRVTLRCSPRSGDLSVYWYQQSLDQGLQFLIQYYNGEERAKGNILERFSAQQFPDLHSELNLSSLELGDSALYFCASSVSGTGYNEQFFGPGTRLTVL.

This chain links TRBV28 with TRBJ2-5; 9 bases line up with TRBD2. The CDR3 totals 14 residues. The V and J ends lost 4 bases and 5 bases, in that order; junction bases with no gene match: 5. Germline values: CDR1 MDHEN, CDR2 SYDVKM. For the CDR3, the DNA is TGTGCCAGCAGTTCGGCGGGAGGGCAGGAGACCCAGTACTTC. It codes for CASSSAGGQETQYF.

The chain employs TRBV9 and TRBJ2-7, with 11 bases that match TRBD2. CDR3 length equals 15 residues. From germline, CDR1 is SGDLS and CDR2 YYNGEE. With V trimmed by 2 bases and J by 0 bases, 1 base remained unmatched. CDR3: CASSVGTSGSYEQYF. Here the CDR3 DNA reads TGTGCCAGCAGCGTCGGGACTAGCGGCTCCTACGAGCAGTACTTC. The full variable domain, with the rest looked up from reference TRBV9 and TRBJ2-7, is DSGVTQTPKHLITATGQRVTLRCSPRSGDLSVYWYQQSLDQGLQFLIQYYNGEERAKGNILERFSAQQFPDLHSELNLSSLELGDSALYFCASSVGTSGSYEQYFGPGTRLTVT.

The chain recombines TRBV12-3 or TRBV12-4 with TRBJ1-2; the D is unclear. The CDR3 runs 13 residues. Trimming pared 4 bases from V and 7 bases from J, leaving 13 bases between. The chain's CDR3 is CASSSLATSGYTF. For the CDR3, the DNA is TGTGCCAGCAGTTCCCTGGCAACGAGTGGCTACACCTTC.

CDR3 protein: CASSSAAGSYEQYF. In DNA, the CDR3 is TGTGCCAGCAGCTCTGCGGCGGGATCCTACGAGCAGTACTTC. The genes are TRBV5-4 and TRBJ2-7, with a possible D match to TRBD2 (6 bases). There are 14 residues in the CDR3. V was pared by 3 bases and J by 1 base, with 11 bases between. Germline V lookup: CDR1 SGHNT, CDR2 YYREEE (reference sequence).

V is TRBV2 and J is TRBJ2-3; D is uncertain. CDR1 SNHLY and CDR2 FYNNEI come from the germline V gene. This CDR3 has 11 residues. Trimming left V 3 bases short and J 2 bases short, with 0 bases between. CDR3 in amino acids: CASSDTDTQYF. The DNA of the CDR3 is TGTGCCAGCAGTGACACAGATACGCAGTATTTT.

This clone was recorded a few times. V usage is TRBV12-3 or TRBV12-4 and J usage is TRBJ1-2; no firm D call. The CDR3 loop spans 13 amino acids. The V and J ends lost 8 bases and 1 base respectively, with 11 bases between them. The CDR3 nucleotides are TGTGCCAGCGCTGTACAGCTTAACTATGGCTACACCTTC. Translated: CASAVQLNYGYTF.

About this clone: The sample has other DNA sequences that encode this CDR3 too. For the CDR3, the DNA is TGTGCCAGTAGTATCGGTCAGGTGAACACTGAAGCTTTCTTT. This codes for CASSIGQVNTEAFF. The V and J genes are TRBV19 and TRBJ1-1; D remains ambiguous. V lost 3 bases, J lost 0 bases, and 8 bases lay in between. CDR1 and CDR2 (germline): LNHDA, SQIVND (reference sequence). The CDR3 sequence is 14 residues long.

V is TRBV4-3 and J is TRBJ1-2; D gene unclear. Germline V gene sequence: CDR1 LGHNA, CDR2 YSLEER. This CDR3 has 14 residues. V lost 0 bases, J lost 5 bases, and 10 bases lay in between. The CDR3 loop reads CASSQDRGIYGYTF. CDR3 DNA: TGCGCCAGCAGCCAAGATCGGGGAATTTATGGCTACACCTTC.

J is TRBJ1-2 and V is TRBV24-1, with unresolved D. The CDR3 is 16 residues long. CDR1 is KGHDR, CDR2 SFDVKD, per germline. Trimming shortened V by 4 bases and J by 3 bases, and 17 bases separated the two germline ends. CDR3 residues: CATSDPGFGDDYGYTF. In DNA, the CDR3 is TGTGCCACCAGTGACCCCGGTTTCGGGGATGACTATGGCTACACCTTC.

This chain connects TRBV6-6 to TRBJ1-5; tentative D call: TRBD1 (5 bases). The germline V gene has CDR1 MNHNY and CDR2 SVGAGI (reference sequence). The length of the CDR3 is 17 residues. The V and J ends lost 5 bases and 4 bases respectively, with 21 bases between them. CDR3 region: CASSPRSDSRLNQPQHF. CDR3 DNA: TGTGCCAGCAGTCCCAGGAGTGACAGTCGCCTGAATCAGCCCCAGCATTTT.

J is TRBJ1-1 and V is TRBV9; D is undetermined. With 4 bases removed from V and 2 bases from J, the gap between germline ends came to 18 bases. The germline V gene encodes CDR1 SGDLS and CDR2 YYNGEE. The CDR3 is made up of 16 amino acids. The CDR3 spells CASSPKSDQPNTEAFF. The CDR3 DNA is TGTGCCAGCAGCCCTAAGTCCGATCAACCAAACACTGAAGCTTTCTTT.

The V gene is TRBV27, the J gene TRBJ2-3; D is undetermined. Germline CDR1 is MNHEY and CDR2 is SMNVEV (reference sequence). Trimming left V 2 bases short and J 1 base short, with 7 bases between. The CDR3 has 14 residues. In DNA form, the CDR3 reads TGTGCCAGCAGTTTAAAATGGGGCACAGATACGCAGTATTTT. As protein: CASSLKWGTDTQYF.

This chain joins TRBV25-1 and TRBJ1-1, with D unresolved. Germline V lookup: CDR1 MGHDK, CDR2 SYGVNS. The CDR3 spans 11 residues. V dropped 6 bases and J dropped 3 bases, with 5 bases sitting between them. The DNA of the CDR3 is TGTGCCAGCAGGGACTACACTGAAGCTTTCTTT. Encoded protein: CASRDYTEAFF.

V and J are TRBV14 and TRBJ1-2; D possibly corresponds to TRBD1 (6 bases). Germline V gene data show CDR1 as SGHDN and CDR2 as FVKESK. V was trimmed by 0 bases and J by 4 bases, leaving 9 bases between them. The CDR3 contains 14 residues. The CDR3 spells CASSQDKGGYGYTF. The DNA for the CDR3 is TGTGCCAGCAGCCAAGATAAAGGGGGCTATGGCTACACCTTC. The entire variable domain, with the rest obtained from reference TRBV14 and TRBJ1-2, is as follows: EAGVTQFPSHSVIEKGQTVTLRCDPISGHDNLYWYRRVMGKEIKFLLHFVKESKQDESGMPNNRFLAERTGGTYSTLKVQPAELEDSGVYFCASSQDKGGYGYTFGSGTRLTVV.